These 28 T cell receptor beta chains originate from one sample sequenced in a study of graft-versus-host responses after intestinal transplantation. Sequencing used immunoSEQ multiplex PCR; TCRdb keeps in-frame clones, though not all of them. The sample lists approximately 89,000 clones, around 90% seen once, with roughly a sixth in the top ten. Source: PBMCs, taken about 460 days after intestinal transplant. The source is a human patient who received an intestinal transplant, so some T cells may come from the graft donor.

The J gene is TRBJ2-5, the V gene TRBV19, with D possibly TRBD1 on 7 matching bases. This CDR3 contains 16 residues. Trimming pared 8 bases from V and 0 bases from J, leaving 19 bases between. From germline, CDR1 is LNHDA and CDR2 SQIVND (reference sequence). This CDR3 is CASSRGALPYQETQYF. The CDR3 DNA is TGTGCCAGTTCCAGGGGGGCCCTGCCGTACCAAGAGACCCAGTACTTC.

This rearrangement joins TRBV6-6 to TRBJ2-1; 10 nucleotides agree with TRBD2. The CDR3 consists of 15 residues. Germline V gives CDR1 MNHNY, CDR2 SVGAGI (reference sequence). Trimming took 4 bases from V and 7 from J; bases not matched to a gene: 7. CDR3 nucleotide sequence: TGTGCCAGCAGTTCCATTAGCGGGGGGAGTAATGAGCAGTTCTTC. This encodes CASSSISGGSNEQFF.

Remarks on this clone: Within the sample, other DNA sequences also encode this same CDR3. The V and J genes are TRBV19 and TRBJ1-4, with D unresolved. This CDR3 contains 14 residues. Deletions cut 3 bases from V and 5 bases from J, with 10 bases between. Germline V gene lookup returns CDR1 LNHDA and CDR2 SQIVND (reference sequence). Here the CDR3 DNA reads TGTGCCAGTAGTATTGGGTGGGGAAATGAAAAACTGTTTTTT. This codes for CASSIGWGNEKLFF. The full variable domain, in which reference TRBV19 and TRBJ1-4 provide the parts outside the CDR3, is DGGITQSPKYLFRKEGQNVTLSCEQNLNHDAMYWYRQDPGQGLRLIYYSQIVNDFQKGDIAEGYSVSREKKESFPLTVTSAQKNPTAFYLCASSIGWGNEKLFFGSGTQLSVL.

This chain links TRBV28 with TRBJ2-5; TRBD2 is a possible D gene (6 bases). The CDR3 is 14 residues long. CDR1 is MDHEN and CDR2 is SYDVKM in the germline V gene. With 4 bases removed from V and 5 bases from J, the gap between germline ends came to 14 bases. CDR3 coding DNA: TGTGCCAGCAGTTCGGCGGGCGGGGCGGAGACCCAGTACTTC. Its protein is CASSSAGGAETQYF.

This clone was counted a few times. Other DNA sequences in this sample translate to the same CDR3. This sequence joins TRBV5-8 and TRBJ1-1, with D unclear. The CDR3 consists of 13 residues. Trimming cost V 0 bases and J 3 bases, with 6 bases left between them. Per the germline V gene, CDR1 is SGHTS and CDR2 is YDEGEE. CDR3 sequence: CASSLGWDTEAFF. The CDR3 DNA reads TGTGCCAGCAGCTTGGGATGGGACACTGAAGCTTTCTTT.

The chain joins TRBV2 to TRBJ2-7, with TRBD1 matching over 10 bases. After removal of 6 bases from V and 3 bases from J, the junction contained 8 bases not matched to a gene. The germline gives CDR1 SNHLY, CDR2 FYNNEI. The CDR3 has 15 amino acids. The CDR3 region is CASRMDRGGIYEQYF. In nucleotides, the CDR3 is TGTGCCAGCAGGATGGACAGGGGGGGAATCTACGAGCAGTACTTC.

This chain joins TRBV19 and TRBJ1-5; D perhaps matches TRBD1 (5 bases). Germline lookup yields CDR1 LNHDA and CDR2 SQIVND (reference sequence). CDR3 size: 16 residues. Trimming removed 5 bases at V and 0 bases at J, with 14 bases between. The CDR3 sequence is CASSPFGGYSNQPQHF. The CDR3, as DNA: TGTGCCAGTAGTCCCTTCGGGGGGTATAGCAATCAGCCCCAGCATTTT.

The chain joins TRBV7-9 to TRBJ1-5; maybe TRBD1 (6 bases). The CDR3 is made up of 12 amino acids. Trimming cost V 11 bases and J 4 bases, with 12 bases left between them. Germline CDR1 and CDR2: SEHNR and FQNEAQ (reference sequence). For the CDR3, the DNA is TGTGCCGTCCAGGGGCTGAATCAGCCCCAGCATTTT. Protein sequence: CAVQGLNQPQHF.

The chain combines TRBV5-6 with TRBJ1-3; D call uncertain. This CDR3 comprises 15 residues. The germline gives CDR1 SGHDT, CDR2 YYEEEE. V lost 2 bases, J lost 4 bases, and 13 bases lay in between. The CDR3 bases are TGTGCCAGCAGCTTATTCGGCTTAAGCGGAAACACCATATATTTT. Residues: CASSLFGLSGNTIYF.

The V gene is TRBV19, the J gene TRBJ1-1, with D possibly matching TRBD1 (5 bases). Germline V gene lookup returns CDR1 LNHDA and CDR2 SQIVND (reference sequence). The CDR3 length is 11 residues. Trimming removed 6 bases from V and 10 bases from J, with 12 bases in between. The DNA for the CDR3 is TGTGCCAGTAGCGGGGCCGAGAGAGCTTTCTTT. Protein sequence: CASSGAERAFF.

The chain employs TRBV5-1 and TRBJ2-1; tentatively, D is TRBD1 (6 bases). Trimming removed 5 bases at V and 9 bases at J, with 18 bases between. Germline CDR1 is SGHRS and CDR2 is YFSETQ. The CDR3 covers 14 residues. CDR3 nucleotides: TGCGCCAGCAGGGAGACAGGATTCTATAGTGAGCAGTTCTTC. Its translation: CASRETGFYSEQFF.

This clone was counted a few times. DNA of the CDR3: TGTGCCAGCAGGGACAGGGCCCAGATTTATGGCTACACCTTC. As protein: CASRDRAQIYGYTF. The chain carries TRBV27 and TRBJ1-2; 8 positions match TRBD1. Germline values: CDR1 MNHEY, CDR2 SMNVEV (reference sequence). This CDR3 spans 14 amino acids. V was clipped by 6 bases and J by 5 bases; unmatched bases: 8.

The V call is TRBV15, the J call TRBJ2-5; maybe TRBD1 (6 bases). Germline V gene lookup returns CDR1 LNHNV and CDR2 YYDKDF (reference sequence). CDR3 length: 18 amino acids. With 0 bases removed from V and 0 bases from J, the gap between germline ends came to 17 bases. The CDR3 sequence: CATSRDLRGRTDQETQYF. The DNA of the CDR3 is TGTGCCACCAGCAGAGATTTAAGGGGCAGGACAGACCAAGAGACCCAGTACTTC.

The chain uses TRBV23-1 and TRBJ2-7; TRBD1 is a possible D gene (5 bases). TRBV23-1 is filed as an ORF, its function uncertain. The CDR3 spans 16 residues. V was cut by 6 bases and J by 3 bases, with 21 bases left in between. The CDR3 region is CASSAALAGQGYEQYF. CDR3 bases: TGCGCCAGCAGCGCAGCCCTTGCAGGGCAAGGCTACGAGCAGTACTTC.

With regard to this clone: Other DNA sequences in this specimen translate into the identical CDR3. The chain has TRBV9 and TRBJ1-1; 10 nucleotides align to TRBD1. V was pared by 0 bases and J by 4 bases, with 0 bases of the junction left unmatched. Germline CDR1 reads SGDLS; CDR2 reads YYNGEE. The CDR3 length is 14 residues. This CDR3 reads CASSVGDRGTEAFF. The CDR3 DNA follows: TGTGCCAGCAGCGTAGGGGACAGGGGCACTGAAGCTTTCTTT. The whole variable domain, filled in from reference TRBV9 and TRBJ1-1, reads DSGVTQTPKHLITATGQRVTLRCSPRSGDLSVYWYQQSLDQGLQFLIQYYNGEERAKGNILERFSAQQFPDLHSELNLSSLELGDSALYFCASSVGDRGTEAFFGQGTRLTVV.

The rearrangement links TRBV6-5 to TRBJ1-5; no clear D. This CDR3 region has 15 residues. Trimming took off 6 bases at V and 9 bases at J, with 21 bases between the two ends. From germline, CDR1 is MNHEY and CDR2 SVGAGI. Written as DNA, the CDR3 is TGTGCCAGCAGACTTAGTAGGGAACCTCGGAGGCCCCAGCATTTT. Amino acids: CASRLSREPRRPQHF.

The V call is TRBV10-3, the J call TRBJ2-3, with D perhaps assigned TRBD1 or TRBD2 (5 bases each). V was clipped by 11 bases and J by 6 bases, with 18 bases between them. The germline V gene has CDR1 ENHRY and CDR2 SYGVKD. The CDR3 is 13 residues long. The CDR3 sequence is CAGGGSSKDTQYF. Here the CDR3 DNA reads TGTGCCGGGGGTGGCTCGTCGAAGGATACGCAGTATTTT.

The genes are TRBV27 and TRBJ2-5; 10 bases are shared with TRBD1. Germline V gene sequence: CDR1 MNHEY, CDR2 SMNVEV (reference sequence). J lost 4 bases, V lost 2 bases, and 1 base had no gene match. This CDR3 has 14 residues. CDR3: CASSLDRGRETQYF. Written as DNA, the CDR3 is TGTGCCAGCAGTTTAGACAGGGGGCGAGAGACCCAGTACTTC.

Notes on this clone: Other DNA sequences in the same sample also yield this CDR3. The rearrangement uses TRBV4-1 and TRBJ2-1, with 8 nucleotides matching TRBD2. The V gene end was trimmed by 1 base and the J gene end by 2 bases; junction bases not matched to a gene: 1. Looked up from germline, CDR1 is MGHRA and CDR2 is YSYEKL. This CDR3 contains 15 residues. CDR3 amino acids: CASSQAGGTYNEQFF. CDR3 nucleotides: TGCGCCAGCAGCCAAGCGGGGGGGACCTACAATGAGCAGTTCTTC.

This clone was seen a handful of times. The chain employs TRBV7-6 and TRBJ1-2, with D tentatively TRBD1 (5 bases). V lost 4 bases, J lost 4 bases, and 10 bases lay in between. Germline CDR1 and CDR2: SGHVS and FNYEAQ. There are 13 residues in the CDR3. CDR3 in amino acids: CASSSTAGYGYTF. The DNA for the CDR3 is TGTGCCAGCAGCTCGACAGCGGGCTATGGCTACACCTTC.

This rearrangement joins TRBV7-6 to TRBJ2-1; a possible D gene is TRBD2 (6 bases). CDR1 is SGHVS, CDR2 FNYEAQ, per germline. This CDR3 has 16 residues. With 4 bases removed from V and 6 bases from J, the gap between germline ends came to 19 bases. Here the CDR3 DNA reads TGTGCCAGCAGCTATAGTCACGGGGCTAGCGTCAATGAGCAGTTCTTC. It yields the protein CASSYSHGASVNEQFF.

V is TRBV6-5 and J is TRBJ2-1; D is uncertain. This CDR3 contains 11 residues. CDR1 is MNHEY, CDR2 SVGAGI, per germline. V was shortened by 6 bases and J by 2 bases, with 2 bases between the two germline ends. The CDR3 sequence is CASRTYNEQFF. The CDR3 nucleotides are TGTGCCAGCAGAACCTACAATGAGCAGTTCTTC.

The chain uses TRBV27 and TRBJ2-7; D tentatively reads TRBD1 or TRBD2 (5 bases each). The CDR3 length is 14 residues. Between the trimmed V and J ends, which lost 3 bases and 4 bases, there was a span of 13 bases. Per the germline V gene, CDR1 is MNHEY and CDR2 is SMNVEV (reference sequence). As DNA, the CDR3 is TGTGCCAGCAGTTTCGGGGCCCTTATGTACGAGCAGTACTTC. It yields the protein CASSFGALMYEQYF.

V usage is TRBV28 and J usage is TRBJ2-5; D perhaps matches TRBD2 (7 bases). Trimming stripped 8 bases from V and 5 bases from J, with 24 bases between. The CDR3 has 16 amino acids. The germline CDR1 and CDR2 sequences are MDHEN and SYDVKM. The CDR3 bases are TGTGCCAGCCGCCTTCCCTTAGGGGGGGGGCTGGAGACCCAGTACTTC. It yields the protein CASRLPLGGGLETQYF. Together with reference TRBV28 and TRBJ2-5, the CDR3 gives the full variable domain: DVKVTQSSRYLVKRTGEKVFLECVQDMDHENMFWYRQDPGLGLRLIYFSYDVKMKEKGDIPEGYSVSREKKERFSLILESASTNQTSMYLCASRLPLGGGLETQYFGPGTRLLVL.

The chain links TRBV7-9 to TRBJ2-7; possibly TRBD1 for D (5 bases). This CDR3 is 13 amino acids long. V shed 5 bases and J shed 3 bases, with 11 bases lying between them. Per the germline V gene, CDR1 is SEHNR and CDR2 is FQNEAQ (reference sequence). CDR3 nucleotide sequence: TGTGCCAGCAGCCCCACCCAGGGCTACGAGCAGTACTTC. This translates into CASSPTQGYEQYF.

The chain recombines TRBV4-1 with TRBJ1-1; D may be TRBD1 (6 bases). Germline assignment: CDR1 MGHRA and CDR2 YSYEKL. The CDR3 runs to 15 residues. The V end lost 0 bases, the J end lost 5 bases, and 13 bases lay between the germline ends. The CDR3 coding sequence is TGCGCCAGCAGCCAAGATGGGGGCGATGAAACTGAAGCTTTCTTT. It specifies CASSQDGGDETEAFF.

The J gene is TRBJ2-7, the V gene TRBV4-2, with no clear D. The V end was cut by 0 bases, the J end by 4 bases, with 10 bases between. In germline, CDR1 is LGHNA, CDR2 YNFKEQ. The CDR3 spans 14 residues. In DNA form, the CDR3 reads TGTGCCAGCAGCCAAGATCTTGGGGTGTACGAGCAGTACTTC. Translating it yields CASSQDLGVYEQYF.

The rearrangement joins TRBV6-1 to TRBJ2-5; D is unclear. V was cut by 7 bases and J by 1 base, with 10 bases left in between. The CDR3 contains 13 residues. Germline assignment: CDR1 MNHNS and CDR2 SASEGT. The CDR3 DNA reads TGTGCCAGCACCTTTCAGGCCCAAGAGACCCAGTACTTC. Translating gives CASTFQAQETQYF.